The 30 T cell receptor beta chains below all came from one sample that was sequenced in a study of Ad26.COV2.S vaccination and SARS-CoV-2 variants. Using immunoSEQ multiplex PCR, the repertoire was profiled, and TCRdb retains in-frame clones only, with some absent. The sample yields about 350,000 clones, under 95% seen once. This specimen was peripheral blood, taken after recovery from COVID-19. The receptors were sampled from a human donor who had recovered from COVID-19.

The chain has TRBV21-1 and TRBJ1-5; the DNA was not compared with TRBD1, the D call given in the table. TRBV21-1 is an annotated pseudogene. There are 17 residues in the CDR3. The CDR3 DNA is TGTGCCAGCAGCAAAGGTCAAGGACGGGACAGTAATCAGCCCCAGCATTTT. Protein: CASSKGQGRDSNQPQHF.

The rearrangement uses TRBV7-8 and TRBJ1-3; D not resolved. This CDR3 is 17 amino acids long. Trimming cost V 7 bases and J 7 bases, with 26 bases left between them. In germline, CDR1 is SGHVS, CDR2 FQNEAQ. The CDR3 loop reads CASTYRGKGPRRNTIYF. The CDR3 DNA follows: TGTGCCAGCACCTACCGAGGAAAAGGGCCGCGGAGGAACACCATATATTTT.

This clone was seen a handful of times. The genes are TRBV18 and TRBJ2-2; D tentatively reads TRBD1 or TRBD2 (5 bases each). Germline-derived CDR1 and CDR2 are KGHSH and LQKENI. V shed 8 bases and J shed 5 bases, with 12 bases lying between them. The CDR3 sequence is 13 residues long. The CDR3 nucleotides read TGTGCCAGCGCCAGGGAGACTACCGGGGAGCTGTTTTTT. Translation gives CASARETTGELFF.

The chain employs TRBV27 and TRBJ2-7; the D is unclear. The germline V gene has CDR1 MNHEY and CDR2 SMNVEV (reference sequence). Trimming left V 2 bases short and J 3 bases short, with 14 bases between. The CDR3 consists of 15 residues. CDR3 nucleotide sequence: TGTGCCAGCAGTTTAACCCCGGCCGAGAACTACGAGCAGTACTTC. Its protein is CASSLTPAENYEQYF.

The chain has TRBV4-1 and TRBJ2-3; D may correspond to TRBD1 or TRBD2 (6 bases each). Between the trimmed V and J ends, which lost 4 bases and 7 bases, there was a span of 18 bases. Germline V lookup: CDR1 MGHRA, CDR2 YSYEKL. The CDR3 extends over 15 amino acids. In DNA, the CDR3 is TGCGCCAGCAGCCGGGGGGATGAGGGGGTGCATACGCAGTATTTT. It codes for CASSRGDEGVHTQYF.

This rearrangement joins TRBV12-5 to TRBJ1-3, with 7 bases lining up with TRBD1. Germline lookup yields CDR1 LGHNT and CDR2 FRNRAP. CDR3 length equals 17 residues. J gave up 2 bases and V 0 bases, and 7 bases lay outside the gene matches. The chain's CDR3 is CASGLVLDRDPGNTIYF. CDR3 nucleotide sequence: TGTGCTAGTGGTTTGGTACTTGACAGGGACCCTGGAAACACCATATATTTT.

The rearrangement joins TRBV4-1 to TRBJ2-7; possibly TRBD1 or TRBD2 for D (5 bases each). With 2 bases removed from V and 5 bases from J, the gap between germline ends came to 16 bases. Per germline, CDR1 MGHRA and CDR2 YSYEKL. This CDR3 region has 15 residues. Here the CDR3 reads CASSQLTGTLDEQYF. For the CDR3, the DNA is TGCGCCAGCAGCCAACTTACTGGGACCTTGGACGAGCAGTACTTC.

The chain recombines TRBV5-1 with TRBJ1-2, with D possibly being TRBD1 (5 bases). The CDR3 has 12 residues. Trimming removed 0 bases from V and 11 bases from J, with 11 bases in between. Germline CDR1 SGHRS, CDR2 YFSETQ. CDR3 in amino acids: CASSLGQEGYTF. The CDR3 DNA is TGCGCCAGCAGCTTGGGTCAAGAGGGGTACACCTTC. Together with reference TRBV5-1 and TRBJ1-2, the CDR3 gives the full variable domain: KAGVTQTPRYLIKTRGQQVTLSCSPISGHRSVSWYQQTPGQGLQFLFEYFSETQRNKGNFPGRFSGRQFSNSRSEMNVSTLELGDSALYLCASSLGQEGYTFGSGTRLTVV.

The chain uses TRBV19 and TRBJ2-7, with D perhaps being TRBD1 or TRBD2 (5 bases each). The CDR3 is 14 residues long. Germline CDR1 and CDR2: LNHDA and SQIVND (reference sequence). Between the trimmed V and J ends, which lost 5 bases and 2 bases, there was a span of 13 bases. The CDR3 nucleotides read TGTGCCAGTAGTTTAGGGACGACCCCCTACGAGCAGTACTTC. This translates into CASSLGTTPYEQYF.

V and J are TRBV9 and TRBJ2-1, with D possibly TRBD2 on 6 matching bases. The germline V gene encodes CDR1 SGDLS and CDR2 YYNGEE. The CDR3 contains 14 residues. Trimming shortened V by 0 bases and J by 4 bases, and 8 bases separated the two germline ends. This CDR3 reads CASSVGGLYNEQFF. The CDR3 DNA sequence: TGTGCCAGCAGCGTAGGGGGACTGTACAATGAGCAGTTCTTC.

This chain connects TRBV29-1 to TRBJ1-5, with TRBD1 matching over 10 bases. V lost 4 bases to trimming and J lost 3 bases; unmatched junction nucleotides: 9. The germline gives CDR1 SQVTM, CDR2 ANQGSEA. The CDR3 extends over 16 amino acids. CDR3 nucleotide sequence: TGCAGCGTTGTATTGGGACAGGGGACTTTCAATCAGCCCCAGCATTTT. Amino acid sequence: CSVVLGQGTFNQPQHF.

The table lists this clone with a few counts. This CDR3 is CASSEGGVVNYGYTF. CDR3 in DNA: TGTGCCAGCAGTGAAGGGGGAGTTGTGAACTATGGCTACACCTTC. V is TRBV6-1 and J is TRBJ1-2; D is unresolved. The CDR3 has 15 residues. Germline loops: CDR1 MNHNS, CDR2 SASEGT. The V gene lost 1 base and the J gene lost 2 bases, with 11 bases spanning the gap.

This chain connects TRBV15 to TRBJ1-2, with a weak D call TRBD1 (5 bases). The CDR3 is 13 amino acids. Trimming removed 0 bases from V and 11 bases from J, with 13 bases in between. Germline V gives CDR1 LNHNV, CDR2 YYDKDF (reference sequence). The CDR3 DNA is TGTGCCACCAGCAGAGATAATGACCGACAGTACACCTTC. Residues: CATSRDNDRQYTF.

Only a few counts were recorded for this clone. This rearrangement joins TRBV19 to TRBJ1-5; 8 bases map to TRBD1. CDR3 length: 13 residues. CDR1 and CDR2 (germline): LNHDA, SQIVND (reference sequence). The V gene end was trimmed by 6 bases and the J gene end by 6 bases; junction bases not matched to a gene: 4. The CDR3 bases are TGTGCCAGTAGGGCGACAGGGGCTCAGCCCCAGCATTTT. As protein: CASRATGAQPQHF.

The rearrangement links TRBV9 to TRBJ1-3; 8 bases match TRBD1. The germline V gene has CDR1 SGDLS and CDR2 YYNGEE. V lost 2 bases to trimming and J lost 0 bases; unmatched junction nucleotides: 16. The CDR3 is 20 residues long. CDR3 residues: CASSVTSGPNRGVSGNTIYF. CDR3 nucleotide sequence: TGTGCCAGCAGCGTCACGTCAGGGCCCAACAGGGGGGTCTCTGGAAACACCATATATTTT. Looking up the rest from reference TRBV9 and TRBJ1-3 gives the full variable domain: DSGVTQTPKHLITATGQRVTLRCSPRSGDLSVYWYQQSLDQGLQFLIQYYNGEERAKGNILERFSAQQFPDLHSELNLSSLELGDSALYFCASSVTSGPNRGVSGNTIYFGEGSWLTVV.

In this sample, this clone turned up a few times. The chain has TRBV5-1 and TRBJ1-1; D perhaps matches TRBD1 (6 bases). V dropped 2 bases and J dropped 5 bases, with 13 bases sitting between them. CDR3 length: 14 residues. Germline values: CDR1 SGHRS, CDR2 YFSETQ. The CDR3 sequence is CASSFTQGRTEAFF. CDR3 sequence (DNA): TGCGCCAGCAGCTTCACACAGGGTCGGACTGAAGCTTTCTTT.

This clone was seen more than once but under ten times. As DNA, the CDR3 is TGCGCCAGCAGCCCCCCCGGCTCCTATAATTCACCCCTCCACTTT. It is translated as CASSPPGSYNSPLHF. V and J are TRBV4-1 and TRBJ1-6; no reliable D call. CDR1 is MGHRA and CDR2 is YSYEKL in the germline V gene. This CDR3 has 15 amino acids. V lost 4 bases to trimming and J lost 0 bases, with 7 bases between them.

The count of this clone is one. The genes are TRBV25-1 and TRBJ2-7, with D unclear. In germline, CDR1 is MGHDK, CDR2 SYGVNS. Trimming stripped 0 bases from V and 5 bases from J, with 5 bases between. CDR3 size: 12 residues. The CDR3 DNA reads TGTGCCAGCAGTGAATATGGGGACGAGCAGTACTTC. It yields the protein CASSEYGDEQYF.

Here the CDR3 reads CASSLAGGALGNTEAFF. CDR3 in DNA: TGTGCCAGCAGCTTAGCTGGGGGGGCGCTTGGGAACACTGAAGCTTTCTTT. This chain uses TRBV7-6 with TRBJ1-1, with D perhaps matching TRBD1 (6 bases). V was pared by 0 bases and J by 1 base, with 15 bases between. The CDR3 contains 17 residues. Germline V gene sequence: CDR1 SGHVS, CDR2 FNYEAQ.

The genes are TRBV9 and TRBJ1-2; D is unresolved. CDR3 size: 11 residues. In germline, CDR1 is SGDLS, CDR2 YYNGEE. V lost 3 bases and J 6 bases, leaving 6 bases between the germline ends. The CDR3 is CASSAPDGYTF. The DNA of the CDR3 is TGTGCCAGCAGCGCCCCAGATGGCTACACCTTC.

This clone was seen a single time. J is TRBJ2-1 and V is TRBV19; 10 bases line up with TRBD1. CDR3 length: 13 amino acids. V lost 9 bases to trimming and J lost 7 bases; unmatched junction nucleotides: 6. Germline values: CDR1 LNHDA, CDR2 SQIVND (reference sequence). Here the CDR3 reads CASDRGQGNEQFF. The CDR3 DNA sequence: TGTGCCAGCGACAGGGGGCAGGGGAATGAGCAGTTCTTC.

V gene TRBV27 combines with J gene TRBJ2-1; a possible D gene is TRBD1 (6 bases). This CDR3 has 16 residues. V lost 5 bases to trimming and J lost 0 bases, with 14 bases between them. The germline CDR1 and CDR2 sequences are MNHEY and SMNVEV (reference sequence). In DNA form, the CDR3 reads TGTGCCAGCAGTCATGCGACAGGAAGCTCCTACAATGAGCAGTTCTTC. This translates into CASSHATGSSYNEQFF.

This clone appeared a single time. The chain links TRBV5-4 to TRBJ1-3, with TRBD1 matching over 7 bases. The CDR3 consists of 15 residues. The germline V gene has CDR1 SGHNT and CDR2 YYREEE (reference sequence). The trim removed 3 bases at V and 2 bases at J, leaving 5 bases unmatched. The DNA of the CDR3 is TGTGCCAGCAGCTCCGAAGGGGGCGCTGGAAACACCATATATTTT. It encodes CASSSEGGAGNTIYF.

This chain joins TRBV6-5 and TRBJ2-7, with 7 positions matching TRBD1. The V gene end was trimmed by 2 bases and the J gene end by 4 bases; junction bases not matched to a gene: 8. From germline, CDR1 is MNHEY and CDR2 SVGAGI. This CDR3 comprises 15 residues. In nucleotides, the CDR3 is TGTGCCAGCAGTTACCGGAGAGGGGGCTTTTACGAGCAGTACTTC. Its protein is CASSYRRGGFYEQYF.

The DNA for the CDR3 is TGTGCCAGCAGTTTAGTACAGGGGGATGGCTACACCTTC. This translates into CASSLVQGDGYTF. The gene calls are TRBV12-3 or TRBV12-4 and TRBJ1-2, with 8 bases that match TRBD1. J gave up 6 bases and V 1 base, and 1 base lay outside the gene matches. The CDR3 runs 13 residues.

This clone was recorded a few times. The chain is built from TRBV12-3 or TRBV12-4 and TRBJ1-5; D is undetermined. Trimming removed 6 bases at V and 9 bases at J, with 15 bases between. This CDR3 is built from 13 residues. The CDR3 DNA follows: TGTGCCAGCAGCCTTGGGCGGGCGGGGCCCCAGCATTTT. This sequence encodes CASSLGRAGPQHF.

The chain couples TRBV18 to TRBJ2-7; D possibly corresponds to TRBD1 (6 bases). Germline V gene sequence: CDR1 KGHSH, CDR2 LQKENI. The V gene lost 4 bases and the J gene lost 0 bases, with 10 bases spanning the gap. This CDR3 contains 14 residues. DNA for the CDR3: TGTGCCAGCTCACGAAGGGACAACTCCTACGAGCAGTACTTC. Its translation: CASSRRDNSYEQYF.

This CDR3 reads CSVVGGSTSTDTQYF. CDR3 nucleotide sequence: TGCAGCGTTGTAGGCGGCAGTACTAGCACAGATACGCAGTATTTT. The J gene is TRBJ2-3, the V gene TRBV29-1; D is undetermined. Germline assignment: CDR1 SQVTM and CDR2 ANQGSEA. This CDR3 spans 15 amino acids. Trimming shortened V by 4 bases and J by 0 bases, and 14 bases separated the two germline ends.

V gene TRBV4-1 combines with J gene TRBJ1-6; unclear D gene. Germline V gene data show CDR1 as MGHRA and CDR2 as YSYEKL. V gave up 2 bases and J gave up 8 bases, with 13 bases separating them. This CDR3 region has 15 residues. CDR3 sequence reads: CASSQTRGIDSPLHF. The CDR3 DNA reads as TGCGCCAGCAGCCAAACTCGTGGAATTGATTCACCCCTCCACTTT.

The genes are TRBV7-2 and TRBJ2-2; unclear D gene. CDR1 is SGHTA, CDR2 FQGNSA, per germline. The CDR3 runs to 10 residues. V lost 7 bases and J lost 6, with 3 bases in between. The CDR3 coding sequence is TGTGCCAGCAAGGCCGGGGAGCTGTTTTTT. It yields the protein CASKAGELFF.